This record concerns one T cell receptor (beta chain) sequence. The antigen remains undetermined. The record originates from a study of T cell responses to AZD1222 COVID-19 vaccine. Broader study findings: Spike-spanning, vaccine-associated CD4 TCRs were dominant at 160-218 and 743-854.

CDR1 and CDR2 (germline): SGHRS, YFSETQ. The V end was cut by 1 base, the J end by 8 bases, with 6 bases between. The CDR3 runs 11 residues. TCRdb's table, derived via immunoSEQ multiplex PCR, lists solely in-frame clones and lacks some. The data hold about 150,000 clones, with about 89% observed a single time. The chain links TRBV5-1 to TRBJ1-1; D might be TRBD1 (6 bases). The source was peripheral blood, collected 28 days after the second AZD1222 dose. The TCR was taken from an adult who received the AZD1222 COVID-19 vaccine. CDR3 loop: CASSLQGEAFF. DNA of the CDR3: TGCGCCAGCAGCTTGCAGGGGGAAGCTTTCTTT.